Listed here are 28 T cell receptor beta chains from one sample, sequenced in a study of T cell changes during pregnancy in multiple sclerosis. Using immunoSEQ multiplex PCR, the repertoire was profiled, and TCRdb retains in-frame clones only, with some absent. The sample comprises about 75,000 clones, 90% to 95% of which are singletons, and about 0.13% rests with the top ten. Here the sequenced sample was CD4+ T cells from peripheral blood mononuclear cells, taken after pregnancy. The source of these receptors is a female donor with multiple sclerosis, enrolled in a pregnancy study.

The J gene is TRBJ2-1, the V gene TRBV11-2, with 9 bases that match TRBD2. CDR3 length equals 16 residues. Germline CDR1 and CDR2: SGHAT and FQNNGV. The V gene end was trimmed by 5 bases and the J gene end by 7 bases; junction bases not matched to a gene: 12. The DNA of the CDR3 is TGTGCCAGCAGCCTTTCCGGGACTAGCTATCGTAATGAGCAGTTCTTC. It yields the protein CASSLSGTSYRNEQFF.

The gene calls are TRBV5-1 and TRBJ1-4; 8 positions agree with TRBD1. Germline V gene data show CDR1 as SGHRS and CDR2 as YFSETQ. With 4 bases clipped from V and 1 base from J, the junction kept 6 bases outside the gene matches. CDR3 size: 16 residues. Here the CDR3 reads CASSRDRPRTNEKLFF. CDR3 in DNA: TGCGCCAGCAGCCGGGACAGGCCCCGAACTAATGAAAAACTGTTTTTT.

This clone was counted a single time. The chain has TRBV28 and TRBJ2-5; TRBD2 agrees at 8 bases. The germline CDR1 and CDR2 sequences are MDHEN and SYDVKM. Losses at the gene ends were 1 base for V and 2 bases for J; bases not matched to a gene: 6. The CDR3 extends over 16 amino acids. CDR3 in amino acids: CASSLFSGIKQETQYF. Written as DNA, the CDR3 is TGTGCCAGCAGTTTATTTAGCGGGATCAAACAAGAGACCCAGTACTTC.

The chain uses TRBV28 and TRBJ2-7; TRBD1 aligns across 8 bases. This CDR3 is 15 amino acids long. Germline CDR1 is MDHEN and CDR2 is SYDVKM. With V trimmed by 3 bases and J by 0 bases, 4 bases remained unmatched. In DNA, the CDR3 is TGTGCCAGCAGTTTGTCAGGGGGCCCCTCCTACGAGCAGTACTTC. It translates to CASSLSGGPSYEQYF. The full variable domain, in which reference TRBV28 and TRBJ2-7 provide the parts outside the CDR3, is DVKVTQSSRYLVKRTGEKVFLECVQDMDHENMFWYRQDPGLGLRLIYFSYDVKMKEKGDIPEGYSVSREKKERFSLILESASTNQTSMYLCASSLSGGPSYEQYFGPGTRLTVT.

The chain joins TRBV6-5 to TRBJ1-1; 7 bases map to TRBD1. Trimming removed 4 bases from V and 5 bases from J; junction bases left unmatched: 10. The CDR3 contains 15 residues. The germline V gene encodes CDR1 MNHEY and CDR2 SVGAGI. The CDR3 DNA reads TGTGCCAGCAGTTTTCGGACAGGCGTTAGGACTGAAGCTTTCTTT. Translation gives CASSFRTGVRTEAFF.

J is TRBJ1-5 and V is TRBV28; 8 bases fit TRBD1. CDR1 and CDR2 from the germline V gene are MDHEN and SYDVKM. This CDR3 spans 16 amino acids. The V and J ends lost 6 bases and 3 bases, in that order; junction bases with no gene match: 10. The CDR3 here is CASSINGQGHNQPQHF. The DNA of the CDR3 is TGTGCCAGCAGCATAAATGGACAGGGCCACAATCAGCCCCAGCATTTT.

This clone was observed once. This chain joins TRBV5-4 and TRBJ2-3, with TRBD1 matching 9 bases. V gave up 3 bases and J gave up 6 bases; unmatched junction bases: 8. Germline V gives CDR1 SGHNT, CDR2 YYREEE (reference sequence). This CDR3 spans 15 amino acids. The CDR3 spells CASSSPGQGTDTQYF. CDR3 nucleotides: TGTGCCAGCAGCTCGCCGGGACAGGGAACGGATACGCAGTATTTT. The variable domain in full, completed from reference TRBV5-4 and TRBJ2-3, reads ETGVTQSPTHLIKTRGQQVTLRCSSQSGHNTVSWYQQALGQGPQFIFQYYREEENGRGNFPPRFSGLQFPNYSSELNVNALELDDSALYLCASSSPGQGTDTQYFGPGTRLTVL.

This clone came up once. The same CDR3 can be traced to other DNA sequences in this sample. This rearrangement joins TRBV5-1 to TRBJ2-7; TRBD2 matches 9 bases. Germline values: CDR1 SGHRS, CDR2 YFSETQ. CDR3 length: 16 amino acids. V dropped 0 bases and J dropped 1; count of bases not matched to a gene: 5. The CDR3 sequence is CASSLGVSGSSYEQYF. CDR3 nucleotides: TGCGCCAGCAGCTTGGGGGTTAGCGGGAGTTCCTACGAGCAGTACTTC.

The rearrangement links TRBV28 to TRBJ2-2, with TRBD2 matching over 7 bases. Germline loops: CDR1 MDHEN, CDR2 SYDVKM. With V trimmed by 5 bases and J by 4 bases, 13 bases remained unmatched. The CDR3 has 17 residues. The CDR3 sequence is CASSPSRGGAITGELFF. The CDR3 region has the DNA TGTGCCAGCAGTCCCTCTAGGGGAGGGGCGATCACCGGGGAGCTGTTTTTT.

The chain joins TRBV5-5 to TRBJ2-1; D might be TRBD1 (6 bases). The CDR3 runs to 15 residues. Germline V gene sequence: CDR1 SGHKS, CDR2 YYEKEE (reference sequence). V shed 3 bases and J shed 2 bases, with 12 bases lying between them. The CDR3 nucleotides are TGTGCCAGCAGCTCGGACAGCTTCCCCTACAATGAGCAGTTCTTC. It translates to CASSSDSFPYNEQFF.

The J gene is TRBJ1-1, the V gene TRBV6-6; D possibly corresponds to TRBD1 (6 bases). With 6 bases removed from V and 5 bases from J, the gap between germline ends came to 16 bases. The CDR3 is made up of 14 amino acids. Looked up from germline, CDR1 is MNHNY and CDR2 is SVGAGI (reference sequence). This CDR3 reads CASSHTGRGTEAFF. The CDR3 nucleotides read TGTGCCAGCAGCCATACAGGGCGGGGGACTGAAGCTTTCTTT.

V usage is TRBV27 and J usage is TRBJ2-1; D uncertain. From germline, CDR1 is MNHEY and CDR2 SMNVEV (reference sequence). V lost 3 bases to trimming and J lost 4 bases, with 10 bases between them. This CDR3 contains 14 residues. DNA for the CDR3: TGTGCCAGCAGTTTTCACCGGTTTTACAATGAGCAGTTCTTC. Translated: CASSFHRFYNEQFF.

The rearrangement uses TRBV4-2 and TRBJ2-3; TRBD2 agrees at 10 bases. Germline CDR1 and CDR2: LGHNA and YNFKEQ. V dropped 5 bases and J dropped 3; count of bases not matched to a gene: 14. The CDR3 loop spans 18 amino acids. For the CDR3, the DNA is TGTGCCAGCAGCGGGGGGCTAGCGGGAGTTCCGGGGACAGATACGCAGTATTTT. Protein: CASSGGLAGVPGTDTQYF.

The chain links TRBV4-1 to TRBJ2-1, with 7 positions matching TRBD2. The CDR3 runs to 14 residues. The germline gives CDR1 MGHRA, CDR2 YSYEKL. After removal of 3 bases from V and 7 bases from J, the junction contained 6 bases not matched to a gene. The CDR3: CASSQPTGGNEQFF. DNA for the CDR3: TGCGCCAGCAGCCAGCCGACGGGAGGTAATGAGCAGTTCTTC.

The V and J genes are TRBV4-2 and TRBJ2-7; D not certain. Germline V gives CDR1 LGHNA, CDR2 YNFKEQ. Between the trimmed V and J ends, which lost 3 bases and 9 bases, there was a span of 12 bases. The CDR3 is 12 amino acids. CDR3 DNA sequence: TGTGCCAGCAGCCACCCCCAGCGTGGGCAGTACTTC. It encodes CASSHPQRGQYF.

The J gene is TRBJ1-1, the V gene TRBV6-6; D uncertain. The CDR3 has 12 residues. Looked up from germline, CDR1 is MNHNY and CDR2 is SVGAGI (reference sequence). Trimming shortened V by 4 bases and J by 7 bases, and 10 bases separated the two germline ends. CDR3 amino acids: CASSSPGGEAFF. The CDR3 coding sequence is TGTGCCAGCAGTTCCCCCGGCGGTGAAGCTTTCTTT.

The chain links TRBV5-4 to TRBJ1-2, with a possible D match to TRBD1 (6 bases). Germline V CDR1 and CDR2: SGHNT, YYREEE (reference sequence). CDR3 length: 13 residues. V was shortened by 2 bases and J by 8 bases, with 13 bases between the two germline ends. CDR3 nucleotides: TGTGCCAGCAGCTTAACAGGGTTTCGGGGCTACACCTTC. Protein product: CASSLTGFRGYTF.

This chain links TRBV4-1 with TRBJ2-7, with 7 bases aligning to TRBD2. The germline CDR1 and CDR2 sequences are MGHRA and YSYEKL. After removal of 1 base from V and 2 bases from J, the junction contained 14 bases not matched to a gene. This CDR3 is 18 amino acids long. DNA of the CDR3: TGCGCCAGCAGCCAAGCTTTCTCCGCTAGCGGACACCCCTACGAGCAGTACTTC. It translates to CASSQAFSASGHPYEQYF.

The chain combines TRBV6-5 with TRBJ2-1, with D tentatively TRBD2 (5 bases). The CDR3 is 16 residues long. From germline, CDR1 is MNHEY and CDR2 SVGAGI. Trimming removed 4 bases from V and 6 bases from J, with 19 bases in between. As DNA, the CDR3 is TGTGCCAGCAGTTCTGGCGGGTGGGCCCCAACCAATGAGCAGTTCTTC. Amino acids: CASSSGGWAPTNEQFF.

The genes are TRBV25-1 and TRBJ1-1; 7 nucleotides match TRBD1. CDR3 length: 13 residues. V was pared by 4 bases and J by 8 bases, with 7 bases of the junction left unmatched. Germline V gene data show CDR1 as MGHDK and CDR2 as SYGVNS. The DNA for the CDR3 is TGTGCCAGCAGTGGCCCTACAGGGGAGGAAGCTTTCTTT. It translates to CASSGPTGEEAFF.

The rearrangement links TRBV27 to TRBJ1-1, with 12 bases lining up with TRBD1. The CDR3 extends over 17 amino acids. CDR1 is MNHEY, CDR2 SMNVEV, per germline (reference sequence). V dropped 5 bases and J dropped 1; count of bases not matched to a gene: 8. The CDR3 DNA follows: TGTGCCAGCAGTCAATTACGGGACAGGGGGCCGAACACTGAAGCTTTCTTT. Translating it yields CASSQLRDRGPNTEAFF.

The V and J genes are TRBV6-6 and TRBJ2-5; TRBD2 agrees at 8 bases. This CDR3 comprises 15 residues. J was trimmed by 4 bases and V by 0 bases; bases with no gene match: 4. Germline-derived CDR1 and CDR2 are MNHNY and SVGAGI (reference sequence). CDR3 in DNA: TGTGCCAGCAGTTACTCATGGGCGGGAGGAGAGACCCAGTACTTC. Encoded protein: CASSYSWAGGETQYF.

The V gene is TRBV7-2, the J gene TRBJ2-4; D is undetermined. Trimming took off 3 bases at V and 4 bases at J, with 10 bases between the two ends. Looked up from germline, CDR1 is SGHTA and CDR2 is FQGNSA. The CDR3 runs 14 residues. Here the CDR3 DNA reads TGTGCCAGCAGCTTGGAGTTTACAAAAAACATTCAGTACTTC. Translated, it gives CASSLEFTKNIQYF.

This chain joins TRBV2 and TRBJ2-7; unclear D gene. V was cut by 0 bases and J by 7 bases, with 4 bases left in between. Germline CDR1 and CDR2: SNHLY and FYNNEI. The CDR3 runs to 11 residues. The CDR3 sequence: CASSEAREQYF. The CDR3 DNA sequence: TGTGCCAGCAGTGAAGCGCGGGAGCAGTACTTC.

The V call is TRBV19, the J call TRBJ1-2, with 8 bases that match TRBD1. Germline lookup yields CDR1 LNHDA and CDR2 SQIVND (reference sequence). The CDR3 runs 15 residues. V gave up 1 base and J gave up 5 bases; unmatched junction bases: 6. The CDR3 DNA is TGTGCCAGTAGTATAGCAGGGGGCTACGATTATGGCTACACCTTC. Translation gives CASSIAGGYDYGYTF.

The chain combines TRBV30 with TRBJ2-5, with 9 bases fitting TRBD2. This CDR3 contains 14 residues. Germline-derived CDR1 and CDR2 are GTSNPN and SVGIG (reference sequence). V lost 1 base to trimming and J lost 2 bases; unmatched junction nucleotides: 2. For the CDR3, the DNA is TGTGCCTGGAGTGGGAGCGGGAGGCAAGAGACCCAGTACTTC. Residues: CAWSGSGRQETQYF. The whole variable domain, filled in from reference TRBV30 and TRBJ2-5, reads SQTIHQWPATLVQPVGSPLSLECTVEGTSNPNLYWYRQAAGRGLQLLFYSVGIGQISSEVPQNLSASRPQDRQFILSSKKLLLSDSGFYLCAWSGSGRQETQYFGPGTRLLVL.

This chain joins TRBV4-2 and TRBJ2-2; 9 bases are shared with TRBD1. The CDR3 is made up of 15 amino acids. Germline lookup yields CDR1 LGHNA and CDR2 YNFKEQ. V lost 4 bases to trimming and J lost 11 bases; unmatched junction nucleotides: 11. The DNA for the CDR3 is TGTGCCAGCAGCCGGGACAGGGAGTCCACCCTAGAGCTGTTTTTT. Translated: CASSRDRESTLELFF.

V usage is TRBV11-2 and J usage is TRBJ2-2; TRBD1 might be the D (6 bases). Germline-derived CDR1 and CDR2 are SGHAT and FQNNGV. The CDR3 loop spans 15 amino acids. With 7 bases removed from V and 5 bases from J, the gap between germline ends came to 17 bases. CDR3 region: CASTELKGGTGELFF. The CDR3 DNA reads as TGTGCCAGCACCGAGCTTAAAGGGGGTACCGGGGAGCTGTTTTTT.